This T cell receptor beta chain originates from a study of blood T cell repertoires in COVID-19. Study-wide context: The United States, Italy and Spain were the sources of the acute and convalescent COVID-19 samples.

Trimming removed 3 bases from V and 6 bases from J, with 5 bases in between. This CDR3 spans 11 amino acids. Germline V gives CDR1 SEHNR, CDR2 FQNEAQ (reference sequence). In the original processing: The assay estimated nucleated cells by amplifying reference gene primers. Measured with immunoSEQ multiplex PCR; TCRdb has only the in-frame clones, and not every one. V, J and clone size are taken as reported in that table, and D and trimming were inferred from the DNA itself. This table has 20,000 to 25,000 clones, roughly 90% appearing once. Sequencing was carried out using peripheral blood. The sequence derives from a woman of 80 years or more with active COVID-19. The chain uses TRBV7-9 and TRBJ1-1, with no clear D. Written as DNA, the CDR3 is TGTGCCAGCAGCTTGTTCGCTGAAGCTTTCTTT. This gives the protein CASSLFAEAFF.